This T cell receptor beta chain was captured in a study of CXCR3-negative and CXCR3-positive naive CD8 T cells. In preparing the TRB cDNA libraries, 5' RACE with UMI labels was used. TCRdb re-called the 5' RACE reads; every CDR3 protein appears as one record, without DNA. Here the sample table reports 150,000 or so distinct CDR3 sequences. Those CD8+ T cells considered naive were CD45RO-CCR7+CD27+CD95-. Concerning this clonotype itself: The antigen remains unidentified.

Whole-study results and caveats: Naive cells that were CXCR3-positive had more hydrophobic TRB CDR3s (compared with CXCR3-negative naive cells).

Germline loops: CDR1 SGHDN, CDR2 FVKESK. The CDR3 length is 15 residues. The specimen sequenced was naive CXCR3+ CD8+ T cells from blood. Subset noted: CD45RO-CCR7+CD27+CD95- naive CD8+ T cells expressing CXCR3 (TNR3+). This TCR derives from a human donor in good health. Some clones in this sample may be carry-over from other donors' samples. The rearrangement uses TRBV14 and TRBJ2-7; the TRBD1 assignment by TCRdb is unverifiable without DNA. The CDR3 loop is CASSDTGGGLGEQYF.